These T cell receptor beta chains were read from a single sample in a study of type 1 and type 2 diabetes patients. MiXCR, applied by TCRdb to the multiplex PCR reads, yields one record per CDR3 protein. The data contain some 250,000 distinct CDR3 sequences, more than 45% of them seen just once; the ten biggest clones take up roughly 13%. Sequencing used peripheral blood mononuclear cells (PBMCs). These receptors were taken from a young man with type 2 diabetes. The CDR3 runs from the conserved cysteine through the conserved F or W. Fields, in order: D gene, CDR3 length, clone size, V gene, J gene, CDR3 protein, CDR3 DNA. The D gene is left open where the match is weak. Only some rows state a clone size, as once, few, many or a class for expanded clones.

>TRBD1|11|-|TRBV27|TRBJ2-3
CASSLTGSLYF
TGTGCCAGCAGTTTGACAGGGAGTCTGTATTTT
>TRBD1|14|-|TRBV19|TRBJ2-2
CASSRDWDSGELFF
TGTGCCAGTAGCCGAGACTGGGACAGCGGGGAGCTGTTTTTT
>-|13|-|TRBV7-9|TRBJ2-7
CASTGTDAYEQYF
TGTGCCAGCACCGGGACCGACGCCTACGAGCAGTACTTC
>-|17|few|TRBV6-1|TRBJ1-6
CASHGRGESSYNSPLHF
TGTGCCAGCCACGGCCGGGGAGAGAGCTCCTATAATTCACCCCTCCACTTT
>TRBD1|16|-|TRBV25-1|TRBJ1-1
CASSLRQGVSTTEAFF
TGTGCCAGCAGCTTGCGACAGGGGGTTTCTACCACTGAAGCTTTCTTT
>-|16|-|TRBV27|TRBJ2-6
CASSQIDSSGANVLTF
TGTGCCAGCAGCCAAATTGACAGCTCTGGGGCCAACGTCCTGACTTTC
>-|14|-|TRBV27|TRBJ2-3
CASSFRGFTDSQYF
TGTGCCAGCAGTTTCCGGGGGTTCACAGATTCGCAGTATTTT
>-|13|-|TRBV7-9|TRBJ1-1
CASSVERNAEAFF
TGTGCCAGCAGCGTAGAAAGGAACGCTGAAGCTTTCTTT
>TRBD1|17|-|TRBV20-1|TRBJ1-5
CSARVDTFMDREEPQHF
TGCAGTGCTAGAGTTGACACATTTATGGACAGGGAGGAGCCCCAGCATTTT
>-|12|-|TRBV29-1|TRBJ1-4
CSVVHEMGKLFF
TGCAGCGTTGTTCATGAGATGGGAAAACTGTTTTTT
>TRBD2|17|-|TRBV4-3|TRBJ2-1
CASSQDVTGGIDNEQFF
TGCGCCAGCAGCCAAGATGTAACGGGGGGTATCGACAATGAGCAGTTCTTC
>-|15|-|TRBV4-2|TRBJ1-2
CASSQDVPGSYGYTF
TGTGCCAGCAGCCAAGATGTTCCAGGGTCCTATGGCTACACCTTC
>TRBD2|18|-|TRBV19|TRBJ2-1
CASRVGTSGTLHYNEQFF
TGTGCCAGTAGAGTCGGAACTAGCGGGACTCTCCACTACAATGAGCAGTTCTTC
>-|13|-|TRBV7-2|TRBJ1-3
CASSPNEGYTIYF
TGTGCCAGCAGCCCAAATGAGGGCTACACCATATATTTT
>-|12|once|TRBV7-3|TRBJ1-6
CASSSGHSPLHF
TGTGCCAGCAGCTCCGGCCATTCACCCCTCCACTTC
>-|14|-|TRBV10-3|TRBJ1-1
CAISESNIGTEAFF
TGTGCCATCAGTGAGTCGAATATTGGTACTGAAGCTTTCTTT
>TRBD1|14|-|TRBV24-1|TRBJ1-5
CATRGTGVYQPQHF
TGTGCCACCAGAGGGACAGGGGTGTATCAGCCCCAGCATTTT
>-|16|few|TRBV27|TRBJ2-7
CASSLQNLITSYEQYF
TGTGCCAGCAGTTTACAAAACCTCATCACCTCCTACGAGCAGTACTTC
>-|14|few|TRBV14|TRBJ2-1
CASSQVPTHNEQFF
TGTGCCAGCAGCCAGGTACCAACTCACAATGAGCAGTTCTTC
>-|13|-|TRBV30|TRBJ1-6
CAWSVRRNSPLHF
TGTGCCTGGAGTGTACGGAGGAATTCACCCCTCCACTTT
>-|13|-|TRBV7-3|TRBJ2-4
CASSSDRRGIQYF
TGTGCCAGCAGCTCGGACAGGAGGGGCATTCAGTACTTC
>-|13|-|TRBV20-1|TRBJ1-2
CSASPTGKDGYTF
TGCAGTGCTAGTCCAACAGGGAAGGATGGCTACACCTTC
>TRBD1|14|many|TRBV2|TRBJ2-7
CASSEGTGPYEQYF
TGTGCCAGCAGTGAGGGGACAGGGCCCTACGAGCAGTACTTC
>-|14|-|TRBV5-1|TRBJ1-4
CASSGGAGNEKLFF
TGCGCCAGCAGCGGAGGGGCAGGGAACGAAAAACTGTTTTTT
>-|14|-|TRBV5-1|TRBJ2-1
CASSSGGSYYEQFF
TGCGCCAGCAGCTCAGGGGGGAGCTACTATGAGCAGTTCTTC
>-|14|-|TRBV30|TRBJ1-6
CAWSPGQPLSPLHF
TGTGCCTGGAGCCCCGGTCAGCCCCTTTCACCCCTCCACTTT
>-|13|-|TRBV12-3/TRBV12-4|TRBJ1-6
CASREWSNSPLHF
TGTGCCAGCAGAGAGTGGTCTAATTCACCCCTCCACTTT
>TRBD1|13|few|TRBV15|TRBJ2-5
CATNRGREETQYF
TGTGCCACCAACAGGGGGCGGGAGGAGACCCAGTACTTC
>-|14|-|TRBV5-1|TRBJ1-2
CASSLAAGSEGYTF
TGCGCCAGCAGCTTGGCGGCAGGGTCGGAGGGCTACACCTTC
>TRBD1|17|few|TRBV9|TRBJ2-7
CASSAGQGPRATYEQYF
TGTGCCAGCAGCGCCGGACAGGGCCCTAGGGCCACGTACGAGCAGTACTTC
>TRBD1|12|-|TRBV20-1|TRBJ1-1
CSAPGQATEAFF
TGCAGTGCCCCTGGACAGGCCACTGAAGCTTTCTTT
>TRBD1|15|few|TRBV6-5|TRBJ2-7
CASRTGVRGSYEQYF
TGTGCCAGCAGAACAGGGGTCCGTGGGTCCTACGAGCAGTACTTC
>TRBD2|15|-|TRBV20-1|TRBJ2-1
CSAQLGTSGGVEQFF
TGCAGTGCGCAGCTCGGGACTAGCGGAGGCGTCGAGCAGTTCTTC
>TRBD2|14|few|TRBV6-4|TRBJ2-3
CASSDGLAGDTQYF
TGTGCCAGCAGTGACGGACTAGCGGGAGATACGCAGTATTTT
>-|16|-|TRBV6-1|TRBJ2-5
CASSQLLGQRKETQYF
TGTGCCAGCAGCCAGTTGTTAGGACAGAGAAAAGAGACCCAGTACTTC
>-|14|-|TRBV4-1|TRBJ2-5
CASSQVGLEQTQYF
TGCGCCAGCAGCCAAGTGGGTCTGGAACAGACCCAGTACTTC
>TRBD1|16|few|TRBV11-2|TRBJ2-2
CASSPWGTGVTGELFF
TGTGCCAGCAGCCCGTGGGGGACAGGGGTTACCGGGGAGCTGTTTTTT
>TRBD1|15|-|TRBV6-1|TRBJ1-5
CASSGDRVFGQPQHF
TGTGCCAGCAGTGGGGACAGGGTATTTGGTCAGCCCCAGCATTTT
>-|15|-|TRBV7-2|TRBJ1-1
CASSLVQGKSTEAFF
TGTGCCAGCAGCTTAGTGCAGGGAAAGAGCACTGAAGCTTTCTTT
>-|14|-|TRBV7-2|TRBJ2-5
CASSLVDGVETQYF
TGTGCCAGCAGCTTAGTGGACGGGGTTGAGACCCAGTACTTC
>TRBD1|16|-|TRBV5-1|TRBJ2-7
CASSARTGTGAYEQYF
TGCGCCAGCAGCGCCCGTACCGGGACAGGGGCCTACGAGCAGTACTTC
>-|10|many|TRBV10-1|TRBJ1-6
CASKDSPLHF
TGCGCCAGCAAGGATTCACCCCTCCACTTT
>-|20|few|TRBV25-1|TRBJ2-3
CASSEFPGSTGARSTDTQYF
TGTGCCAGCAGTGAATTTCCTGGATCGACGGGGGCTCGTAGCACAGATACGCAGTATTTT
>-|16|-|TRBV7-2|TRBJ2-7
CASSLALPGGGFEQYF
TGTGCCAGCAGCTTAGCGCTACCCGGGGGTGGTTTCGAGCAGTACTTC